This T cell receptor (beta chain) was sequenced for a study of tumor and adjacent non-tumor tissue in lung cancer. Across the study: Aged about 30 to 76 years, patients included roughly ten men and roughly 5 women with stage I to III disease. Study-wide results and caveats: Compared with tumor, normal lung showed significantly lower TCR diversity. Tumor repertoires had a smaller top 100 clone share than normal lung.

No cell sorting was done before RNA was extracted from the tissue. Donors were chemotherapy-naive, newly diagnosed lung cancer surgical patients in China, August–late 2014. A modified ARM-PCR protocol with three rounds of nested PCR amplified TCRbeta. TCRdb independently ran MiXCR on the multiplex PCR reads; one entry per CDR3 protein. The sample holds approximately 120,000 distinct CDR3 sequences, approximately 71% seen once. Trimming shortened V by 3 bases and J by 2 bases, and 10 bases separated the two germline ends. This CDR3 is built from 14 residues. Germline lookup yields CDR1 MGHRA and CDR2 YSYEKL. This clonotype occurred many times. Its specificity is unknown.

This receptor was identified in a man in his thirties or forties with non-small cell lung cancer. Sequences were obtained from lung tumor tissue. V is TRBV4-1 and J is TRBJ1-1, with D possibly matching TRBD1 (6 bases). The CDR3 spells CASSHPDSNTEAFF. The DNA of the CDR3 is TGCGCCAGCAGCCACCCGGACAGTAACACTGAAGCTTTCTTT.